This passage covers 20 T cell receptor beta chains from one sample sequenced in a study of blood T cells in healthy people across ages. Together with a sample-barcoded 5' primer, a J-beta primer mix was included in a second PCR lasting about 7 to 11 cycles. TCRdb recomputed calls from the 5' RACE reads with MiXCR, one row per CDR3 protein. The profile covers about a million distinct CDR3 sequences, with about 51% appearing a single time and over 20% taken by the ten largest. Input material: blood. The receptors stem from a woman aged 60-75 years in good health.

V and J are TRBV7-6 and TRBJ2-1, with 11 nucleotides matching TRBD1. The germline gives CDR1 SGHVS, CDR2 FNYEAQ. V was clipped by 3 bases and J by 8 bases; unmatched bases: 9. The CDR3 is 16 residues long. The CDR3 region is CASSLTKGQGVYEQFF. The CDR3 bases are TGTGCCAGCAGCTTGACCAAGGGACAGGGGGTATATGAGCAGTTCTTC.

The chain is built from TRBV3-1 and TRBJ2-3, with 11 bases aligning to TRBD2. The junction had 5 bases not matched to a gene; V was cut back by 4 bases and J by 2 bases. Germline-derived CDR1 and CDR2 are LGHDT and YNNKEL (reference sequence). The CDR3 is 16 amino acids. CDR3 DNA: TGTGCCAGCAGCCCGAAACTAGCGGGAGTCACAGATACGCAGTATTTT. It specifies CASSPKLAGVTDTQYF.

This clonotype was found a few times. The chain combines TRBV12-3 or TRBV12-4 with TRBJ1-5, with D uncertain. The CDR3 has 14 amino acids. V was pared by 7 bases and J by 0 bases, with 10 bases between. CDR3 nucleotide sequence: TGTGCCAGCACGACGGGGTATAGCAATCAGCCCCAGCATTTT. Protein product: CASTTGYSNQPQHF.

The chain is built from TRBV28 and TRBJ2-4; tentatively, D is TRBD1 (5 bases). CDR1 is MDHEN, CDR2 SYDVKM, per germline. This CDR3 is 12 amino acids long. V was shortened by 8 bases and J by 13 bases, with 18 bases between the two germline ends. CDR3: CASSRAGLKQYF. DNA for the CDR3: TGTGCCAGCTCCAGGGCAGGGCTAAAGCAGTACTTC. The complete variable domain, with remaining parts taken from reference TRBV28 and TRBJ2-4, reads DVKVTQSSRYLVKRTGEKVFLECVQDMDHENMFWYRQDPGLGLRLIYFSYDVKMKEKGDIPEGYSVSREKKERFSLILESASTNQTSMYLCASSRAGLKQYFGAGTRLSVL.

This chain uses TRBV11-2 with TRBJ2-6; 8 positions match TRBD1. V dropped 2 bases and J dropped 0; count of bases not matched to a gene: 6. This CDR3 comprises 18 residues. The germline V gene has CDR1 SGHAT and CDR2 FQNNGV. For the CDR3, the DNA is TGTGCCAGCAGCTTACACCAGGGGGCCGTCTCTGGGGCCAACGTCCTGACTTTC. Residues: CASSLHQGAVSGANVLTF. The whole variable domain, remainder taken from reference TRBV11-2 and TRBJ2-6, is EAGVAQSPRYKIIEKRQSVAFWCNPISGHATLYWYQQILGQGPKLLIQFQNNGVVDDSQLPKDRFSAERLKGVDSTLKIQPAKLEDSAVYLCASSLHQGAVSGANVLTFGAGSRLTVL.

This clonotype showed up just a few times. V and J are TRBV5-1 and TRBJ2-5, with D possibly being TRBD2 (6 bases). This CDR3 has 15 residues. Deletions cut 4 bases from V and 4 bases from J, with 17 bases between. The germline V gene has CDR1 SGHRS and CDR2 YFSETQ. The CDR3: CASSNGRPGLETQYF. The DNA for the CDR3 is TGCGCCAGCAGCAACGGCCGACCGGGACTAGAGACCCAGTACTTC.

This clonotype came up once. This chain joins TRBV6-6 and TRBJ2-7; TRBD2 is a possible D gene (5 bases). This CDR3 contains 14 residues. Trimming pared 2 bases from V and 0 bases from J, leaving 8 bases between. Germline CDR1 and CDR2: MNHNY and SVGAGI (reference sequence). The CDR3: CASSYADYSYEQYF. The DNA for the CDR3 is TGTGCCAGCAGTTACGCCGACTACTCCTACGAGCAGTACTTC.

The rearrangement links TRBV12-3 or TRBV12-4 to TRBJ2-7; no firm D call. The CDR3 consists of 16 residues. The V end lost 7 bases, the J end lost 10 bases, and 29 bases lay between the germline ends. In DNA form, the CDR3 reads TGTGCCAGCACCCCTGCGGACCCGCCCGGTAGTATGAGCCAGTACTTC. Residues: CASTPADPPGSMSQYF.

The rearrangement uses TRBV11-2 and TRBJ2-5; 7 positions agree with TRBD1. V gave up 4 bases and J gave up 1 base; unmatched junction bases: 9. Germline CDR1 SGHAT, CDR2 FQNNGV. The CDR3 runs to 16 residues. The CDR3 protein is CASSSFKRQGQETQYF. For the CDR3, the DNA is TGTGCCAGCAGCTCCTTCAAGCGACAGGGCCAAGAGACCCAGTACTTC.

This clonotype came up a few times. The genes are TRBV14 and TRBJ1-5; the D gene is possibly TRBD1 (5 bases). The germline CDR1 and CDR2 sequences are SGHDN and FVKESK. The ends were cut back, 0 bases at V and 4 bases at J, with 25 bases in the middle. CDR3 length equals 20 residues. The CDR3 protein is CASSQDLPLNYGTENQPQHF. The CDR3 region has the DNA TGTGCCAGCAGCCAAGATTTACCCCTCAATTATGGGACGGAGAATCAGCCCCAGCATTTT. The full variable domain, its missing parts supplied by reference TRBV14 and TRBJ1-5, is EAGVTQFPSHSVIEKGQTVTLRCDPISGHDNLYWYRRVMGKEIKFLLHFVKESKQDESGMPNNRFLAERTGGTYSTLKVQPAELEDSGVYFCASSQDLPLNYGTENQPQHFGDGTRLSIL.

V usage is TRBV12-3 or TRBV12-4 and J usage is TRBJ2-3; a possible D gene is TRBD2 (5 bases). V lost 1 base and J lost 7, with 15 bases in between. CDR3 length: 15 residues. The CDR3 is CASSLGRGRRYTQYF. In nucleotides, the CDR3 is TGTGCCAGCAGTTTAGGGAGAGGGAGACGATATACGCAGTATTTT.

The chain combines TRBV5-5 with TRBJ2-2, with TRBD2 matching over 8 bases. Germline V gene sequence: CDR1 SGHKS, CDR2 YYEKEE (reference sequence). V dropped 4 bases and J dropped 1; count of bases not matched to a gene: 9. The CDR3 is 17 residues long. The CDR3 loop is CASSPQRGGLNTGELFF. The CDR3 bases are TGTGCCAGCAGCCCCCAACGCGGGGGGCTGAACACCGGGGAGCTGTTTTTT.

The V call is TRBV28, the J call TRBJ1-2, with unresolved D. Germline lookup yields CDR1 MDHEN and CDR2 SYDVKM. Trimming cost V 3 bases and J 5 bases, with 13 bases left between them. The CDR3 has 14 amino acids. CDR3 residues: CASSFFSGGYGYTF. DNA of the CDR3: TGTGCCAGCAGTTTTTTCTCGGGAGGATATGGCTACACCTTC.

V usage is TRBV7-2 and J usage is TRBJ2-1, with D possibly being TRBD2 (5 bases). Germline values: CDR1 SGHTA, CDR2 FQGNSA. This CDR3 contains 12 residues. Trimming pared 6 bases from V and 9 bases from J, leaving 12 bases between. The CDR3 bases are TGTGCCAGCAGTTACCCTGCGGGTGAGCAGTTCTTC. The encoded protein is CASSYPAGEQFF.

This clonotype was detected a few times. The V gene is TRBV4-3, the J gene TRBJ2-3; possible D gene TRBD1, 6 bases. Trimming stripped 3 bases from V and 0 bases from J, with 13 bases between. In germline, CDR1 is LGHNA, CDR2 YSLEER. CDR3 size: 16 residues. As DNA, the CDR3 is TGCGCCAGCAGCCAGGAACAGGGATACAGCACAGATACGCAGTATTTT. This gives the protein CASSQEQGYSTDTQYF.

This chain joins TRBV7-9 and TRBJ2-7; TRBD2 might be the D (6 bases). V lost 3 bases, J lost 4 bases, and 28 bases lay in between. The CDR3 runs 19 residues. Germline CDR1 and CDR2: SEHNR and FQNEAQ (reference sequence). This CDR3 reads CASSLLGGTPIWQSYEQYF. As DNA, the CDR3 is TGTGCCAGCAGCTTGCTAGGAGGGACTCCAATATGGCAGTCGTACGAGCAGTACTTC.

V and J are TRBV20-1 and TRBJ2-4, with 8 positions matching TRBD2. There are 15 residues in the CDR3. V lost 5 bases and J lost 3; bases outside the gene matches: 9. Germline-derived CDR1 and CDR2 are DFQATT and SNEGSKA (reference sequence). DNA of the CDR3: TGCAGTGCTCTAGCGGGCGGGCTAGTCAAAAACATTCAGTACTTC. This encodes CSALAGGLVKNIQYF.

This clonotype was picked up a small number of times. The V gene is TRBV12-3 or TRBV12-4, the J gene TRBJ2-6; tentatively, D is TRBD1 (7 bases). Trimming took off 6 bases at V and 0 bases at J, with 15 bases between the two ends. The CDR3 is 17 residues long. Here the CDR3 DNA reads TGTGCCAGCAGCTCAGGGGGGCTGTGCTCTGGGGCCAACGTCCTGACTTTC. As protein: CASSSGGLCSGANVLTF.

As DNA, the CDR3 is TGTGCCAGCAGCTTAACGGGGTCGGCTGGGGCCAACGTCCTGACTTTC. Amino acid sequence: CASSLTGSAGANVLTF. This rearrangement joins TRBV7-3 to TRBJ2-6; unclear D gene. V lost 0 bases and J 2 bases, leaving 8 bases between the germline ends. Germline values: CDR1 SGHTA, CDR2 FQGTGA. This CDR3 has 16 amino acids.

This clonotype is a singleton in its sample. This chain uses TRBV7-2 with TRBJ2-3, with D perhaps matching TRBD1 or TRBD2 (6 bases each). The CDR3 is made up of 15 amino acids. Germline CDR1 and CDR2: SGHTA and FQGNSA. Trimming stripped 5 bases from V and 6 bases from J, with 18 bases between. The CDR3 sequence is CASSPEGGWWDTQYF. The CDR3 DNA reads TGTGCCAGCAGCCCCGAGGGGGGTTGGTGGGATACGCAGTATTTT. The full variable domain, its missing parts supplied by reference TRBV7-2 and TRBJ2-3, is GAGVSQSPSNKVTEKGKDVELRCDPISGHTALYWYRQSLGQGLEFLIYFQGNSAPDKSGLPSDRFSAERTGGSVSTLTIQRTQQEDSAVYLCASSPEGGWWDTQYFGPGTRLTVL.